This T cell receptor (beta chain) comes out of a study of shared clonotypes between healthy human individuals. The method was immunoSEQ multiplex PCR; TCRdb's version includes in-frame clones alone and lacks a portion of them. Altogether some 800,000 clones are present, 80% to 95% being singletons, with the ten largest covering 24%. The CDR3 is made up of 13 amino acids. Per the germline V gene, CDR1 is SGHAT and CDR2 is FQNNGV. Trimming removed 5 bases at V and 7 bases at J, with 12 bases between. Terminally differentiated effector memory CD45RA+ cells were left out of the naive CD8 fraction, which was CD45RO-negative and positively selected for CCR7. This clone was seen a single time. Its antigen is not identified. Study observations and caveats: Collection of samples was limited to blood; tissue repertoires likely differ. The study found lower generation probabilities in non-shared clonotypes than in those shared by all four donors.

Sequenced: naive CD8+ T cells sorted from blood. The chain carries TRBV11-2 and TRBJ2-1; D gene uncertain. This TCR derives from a man younger than 45 in good health. The CDR3 nucleotides are TGTGCCAGCAGCCCGTCTGAGTTTAATGAGCAGTTCTTC. Protein sequence: CASSPSEFNEQFF.